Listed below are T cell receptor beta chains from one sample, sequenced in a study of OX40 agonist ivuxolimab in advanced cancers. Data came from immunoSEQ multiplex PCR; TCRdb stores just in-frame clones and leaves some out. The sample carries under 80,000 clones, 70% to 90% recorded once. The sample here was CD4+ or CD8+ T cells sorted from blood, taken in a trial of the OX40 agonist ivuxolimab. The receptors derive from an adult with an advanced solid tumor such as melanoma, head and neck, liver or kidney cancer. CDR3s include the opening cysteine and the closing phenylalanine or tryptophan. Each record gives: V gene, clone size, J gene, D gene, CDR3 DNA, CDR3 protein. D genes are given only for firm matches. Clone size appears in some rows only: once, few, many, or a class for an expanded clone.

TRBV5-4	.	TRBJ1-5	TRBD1	TGTGCCAGCAGCACGGACAGGGGGCAGCCCCAGCATTTT	CASSTDRGQPQHF
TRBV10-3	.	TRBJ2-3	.	TGTGCCATCACCTCGGACTGGCTTGCAGATACGCAGTATTTT	CAITSDWLADTQYF
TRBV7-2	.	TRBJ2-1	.	TGTGCCAGCAGCGCTGGCGTGGGGGGCTACAATGAGCAGTTCTTC	CASSAGVGGYNEQFF
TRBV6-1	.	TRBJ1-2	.	TGTGCCAGCACTATGACAGGTCCGGATGGCTACACCTTC	CASTMTGPDGYTF
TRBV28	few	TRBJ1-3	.	TGTGCCAGGACGGGGGCTGGAAACACCATATATTTT	CARTGAGNTIYF
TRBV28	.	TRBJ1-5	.	TGTGCCAGCAGTTTATCCTCCAGGGGCAATCAGCCCCAGCATTTT	CASSLSSRGNQPQHF
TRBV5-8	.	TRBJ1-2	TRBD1	TGTGCCAGCAGACTGGGACAGGGGGTTTTTGGCTTC	CASRLGQGVFGF
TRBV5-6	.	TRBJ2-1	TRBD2	TGTGCCAGCAGCTTGGTTACTAGCGGGAAATACAATGAGCAGTTCTTC	CASSLVTSGKYNEQFF
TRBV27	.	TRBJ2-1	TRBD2	TGTGCCAGCAGCCCGACTAGCACCTCCTACAATGAGCAGTTCTTC	CASSPTSTSYNEQFF
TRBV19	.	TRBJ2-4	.	TGTGCCAGTAGTGAACCCGGGAGCGCCAAAAACATTCAGTACTTC	CASSEPGSAKNIQYF
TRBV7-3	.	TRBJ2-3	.	TGTGCCAGCAGCCGGGGACAAGTAAGCACAGATACGCAGTATTTT	CASSRGQVSTDTQYF
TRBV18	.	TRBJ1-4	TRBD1	TGTGCCAGCTCACCAGGGACAGGGTACGAAAAACTGTTTTTT	CASSPGTGYEKLFF
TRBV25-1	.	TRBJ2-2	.	TGTGCCAGCAGGCGGACGGAGGAGCTGTTTTTT	CASRRTEELFF
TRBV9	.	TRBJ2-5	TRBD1	TGTGCCAGCAGCGTAGGGGGACAGGGTACAGAGACCCAGTACTTC	CASSVGGQGTETQYF
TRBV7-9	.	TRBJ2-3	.	TGTGCCAGCAGCTTAGATCTAGATACGCAGTATTTT	CASSLDLDTQYF
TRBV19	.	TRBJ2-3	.	TGTGCCAGTAGTATAAAGGGGGTAGGAGATACGCAGTATTTT	CASSIKGVGDTQYF
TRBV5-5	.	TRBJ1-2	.	TGTGCCAGCAGCTCTCCCCCGGGGGGGGCGACGCTCGGAGGCTACACCTTC	CASSSPPGGATLGGYTF
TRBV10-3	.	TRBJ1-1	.	TGTGCCATCCTCCCCGACAGCACGAGGAACACTGAAGCTTTCTTT	CAILPDSTRNTEAFF
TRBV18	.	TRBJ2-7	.	TGTGCCAGCTCACCCGACGACAGTTCCTACGAGCAGTACTTC	CASSPDDSSYEQYF
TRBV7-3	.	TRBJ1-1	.	TGTGCCAGCAGCTTCTCCGGGAACACTGAAGCTTTCTTT	CASSFSGNTEAFF